These 10 T cell receptor beta chains originate from one sample sequenced in a study of PD-1 blockade in classical Hodgkin lymphoma. The time point is: cycle 4 day 1 (C4D1), after less than 7 weeks of nivolumab. After autologous stem cell transplantation all patients relapsed, and prior brentuximab vedotin exposure differed between cohorts. Magnetic negative selection was used to purify CD4+ T cells from PBMCs that had been thawed. The repertoire was sequenced with immunoSEQ multiplex PCR; TCRdb's copy has only in-frame clones and lacks some. Of 25,000 to 30,000 clones listed, approximately 90% are singletons. Sequencing used CD4+ T cells from blood, obtained before the fourth cycle of nivolumab. These receptors were obtained from a human donor with classical Hodgkin lymphoma.

In its sample, this clone was seen once. This sequence joins TRBV23-1 and TRBJ1-1, with 9 bases identical to TRBD1. TRBV23-1 belongs to the ORF category, with a function that is uncertain. V lost 5 bases and J lost 3; bases outside the gene matches: 16. CDR3 size: 18 residues. CDR3 sequence reads: CASSSGTGMVFFDTEAFF. CDR3 in DNA: TGCGCCAGCAGTTCCGGGACAGGGATGGTATTCTTTGACACTGAAGCTTTCTTT.

V gene TRBV15 combines with J gene TRBJ2-2; 7 bases agree with TRBD2. V lost 1 base to trimming and J lost 0 bases; unmatched junction nucleotides: 2. The CDR3 extends over 16 amino acids. Germline assignment: CDR1 LNHNV and CDR2 YYDKDF (reference sequence). The CDR3 nucleotides read TGTGCCACCAGCAGAGGGGGGGGAGCGAACACCGGGGAGCTGTTTTTT. Protein: CATSRGGGANTGELFF.

The CDR3 DNA is TGCGCCAGCAGCCAAGGACAGGGGCAGCCCCAGCATTTT. This codes for CASSQGQGQPQHF. The chain recombines TRBV10-2 with TRBJ1-5; 9 bases map to TRBD1. The CDR3 loop spans 13 amino acids. The germline CDR1 and CDR2 sequences are WSHSY and SAAADI. The V and J ends lost 6 bases and 7 bases, in that order; junction bases with no gene match: 4.

The chain uses TRBV4-1 and TRBJ1-2, with a tentative D call TRBD1 (5 bases). The CDR3 loop spans 19 amino acids. V was clipped by 4 bases and J by 8 bases, with 32 bases between them. CDR1 is MGHRA and CDR2 is YSYEKL in the germline V gene. CDR3: CASSPYEMGRFTLRRGYTF. The CDR3 bases are TGCGCCAGCAGCCCCTATGAGATGGGGCGGTTTACGCTCCGTCGGGGCTACACCTTC.

This clone turned up a few times. The gene calls are TRBV7-9 and TRBJ1-2; D is possibly TRBD1 (6 bases). The germline CDR1 and CDR2 sequences are SEHNR and FQNEAQ (reference sequence). The CDR3 runs 13 residues. V dropped 2 bases and J dropped 6 bases, with 10 bases sitting between them. The CDR3 reads CASSLQGSDGYTF. CDR3 nucleotides: TGTGCCAGCAGCTTACAGGGGTCCGATGGCTACACCTTC.

The J gene is TRBJ2-7, the V gene TRBV18, with D hard to call. The CDR3 is 14 residues long. Germline CDR1 and CDR2: KGHSH and LQKENI. The V end was cut by 1 base, the J end by 0 bases, with 7 bases between. For the CDR3, the DNA is TGTGCCAGCTCACCACGCAGCTCCTCCTACGAGCAGTACTTC. Its protein is CASSPRSSSYEQYF. The whole variable domain, filled in from reference TRBV18 and TRBJ2-7, reads NAGVMQNPRHLVRRRGQEARLRCSPMKGHSHVYWYRQLPEEGLKFMVYLQKENIIDESGMPKERFSAEFPKEGPSILRIQQVVRGDSAAYFCASSPRSSSYEQYFGPGTRLTVT.

CDR3 loop: CASSDEGGGSSNTGELFF. In nucleotides, the CDR3 is TGTGCCAGCAGCGACGAAGGGGGCGGGTCCTCGAACACCGGGGAGCTGTTTTTT. This chain joins TRBV7-9 and TRBJ2-2; 7 bases are shared with TRBD1. The CDR3 is 18 amino acids. Germline V gene data show CDR1 as SEHNR and CDR2 as FQNEAQ (reference sequence). After removal of 5 bases from V and 0 bases from J, the junction contained 12 bases not matched to a gene.

The chain combines TRBV2 with TRBJ2-5; D may match TRBD1 or TRBD2 (5 bases each). CDR3 length: 18 residues. Trimming stripped 8 bases from V and 5 bases from J, with 30 bases between. The germline CDR1 and CDR2 sequences are SNHLY and FYNNEI. CDR3 in DNA: TGTGCCAGCCGGTCAATCCTGCTGGCGCAGGGAGTCGGGGAGACCCAGTACTTC. It codes for CASRSILLAQGVGETQYF.

This clone was recorded only once. This chain links TRBV5-1 with TRBJ2-2, with 7 bases lining up with TRBD2. Trimming cost V 4 bases and J 4 bases; bases outside gene matches: 13. This CDR3 has 17 residues. Per the germline V gene, CDR1 is SGHRS and CDR2 is YFSETQ. CDR3 region: CASSPDGTNYLTGELFF. DNA for the CDR3: TGCGCCAGCAGCCCCGACGGGACTAACTACCTCACCGGGGAGCTGTTTTTT.

This chain connects TRBV21-1 to TRBJ2-7; the D call in the table, TRBD2, was not verified against the DNA. TRBV21-1 is a recognized pseudogene. The CDR3 contains 16 residues. Here the CDR3 reads CASSKAERGESYEQYF. The CDR3, as DNA: TGTGCCAGCAGCAAAGCGGAGCGGGGAGAGTCCTACGAGCAGTACTTC.